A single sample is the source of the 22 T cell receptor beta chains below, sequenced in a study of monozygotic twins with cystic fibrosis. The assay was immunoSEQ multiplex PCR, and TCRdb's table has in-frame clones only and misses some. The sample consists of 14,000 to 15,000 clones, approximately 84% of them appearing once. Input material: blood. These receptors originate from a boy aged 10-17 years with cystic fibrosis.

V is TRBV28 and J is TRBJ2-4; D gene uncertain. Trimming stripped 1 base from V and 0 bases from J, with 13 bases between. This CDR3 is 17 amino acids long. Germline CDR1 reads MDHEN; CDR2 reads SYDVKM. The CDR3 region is CASSLSLGTIAKNIQYF. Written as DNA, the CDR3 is TGTGCCAGCAGTTTATCATTGGGAACTATAGCCAAAAACATTCAGTACTTC.

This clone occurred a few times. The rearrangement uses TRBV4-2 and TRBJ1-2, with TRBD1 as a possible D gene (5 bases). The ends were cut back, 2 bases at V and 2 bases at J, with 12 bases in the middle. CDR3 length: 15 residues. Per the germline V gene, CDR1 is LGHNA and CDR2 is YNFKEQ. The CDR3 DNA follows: TGTGCCAGCAGCCAACACCCGGGACGGAACTATGGCTACACCTTC. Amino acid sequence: CASSQHPGRNYGYTF.

The CDR3 sequence is CASSHSGAAVGNEQFF. The CDR3 DNA reads as TGTGCCAGCAGCCATTCGGGGGCCGCCGTGGGCAATGAGCAGTTCTTC. The chain employs TRBV14 and TRBJ2-1, with D perhaps given as TRBD1 or TRBD2 (6 bases each). Germline-derived CDR1 and CDR2 are SGHDN and FVKESK. The ends were cut back, 3 bases at V and 6 bases at J, with 18 bases in the middle. The CDR3 extends over 16 amino acids.

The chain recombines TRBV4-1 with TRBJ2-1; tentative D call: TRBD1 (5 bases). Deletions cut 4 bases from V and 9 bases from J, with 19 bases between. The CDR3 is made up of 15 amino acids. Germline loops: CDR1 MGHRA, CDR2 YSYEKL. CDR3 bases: TGCGCCAGCAGCCCACAGGTCCCCAGGAGAGGTGAGCAGTTCTTC. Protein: CASSPQVPRRGEQFF.

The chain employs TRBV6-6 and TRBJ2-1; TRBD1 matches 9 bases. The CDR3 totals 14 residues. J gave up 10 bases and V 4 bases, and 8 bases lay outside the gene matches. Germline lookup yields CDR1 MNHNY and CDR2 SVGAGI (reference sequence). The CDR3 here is CASSLNRGQGEQFF. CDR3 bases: TGTGCCAGCAGTTTAAACAGGGGGCAGGGAGAGCAGTTCTTC.

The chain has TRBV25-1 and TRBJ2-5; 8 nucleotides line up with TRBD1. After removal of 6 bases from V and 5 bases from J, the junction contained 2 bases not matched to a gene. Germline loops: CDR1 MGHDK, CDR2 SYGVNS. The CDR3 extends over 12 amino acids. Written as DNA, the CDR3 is TGTGCCAGCAGCAGGGGGCGGGAGACCCAGTACTTC. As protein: CASSRGRETQYF.

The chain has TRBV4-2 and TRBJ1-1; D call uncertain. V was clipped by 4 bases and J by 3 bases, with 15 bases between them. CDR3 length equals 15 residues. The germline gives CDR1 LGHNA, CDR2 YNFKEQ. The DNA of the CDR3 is TGTGCCAGCAGCCTCTTTCCCGGGCCTCACACTGAAGCTTTCTTT. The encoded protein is CASSLFPGPHTEAFF.

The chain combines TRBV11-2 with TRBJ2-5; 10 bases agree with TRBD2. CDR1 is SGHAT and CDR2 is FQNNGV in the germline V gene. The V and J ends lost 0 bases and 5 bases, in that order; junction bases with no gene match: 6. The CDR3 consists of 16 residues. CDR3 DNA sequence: TGTGCCAGCAGCTTAGACCAGCGGGGGGGCTTGGAGACCCAGTACTTC. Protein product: CASSLDQRGGLETQYF.

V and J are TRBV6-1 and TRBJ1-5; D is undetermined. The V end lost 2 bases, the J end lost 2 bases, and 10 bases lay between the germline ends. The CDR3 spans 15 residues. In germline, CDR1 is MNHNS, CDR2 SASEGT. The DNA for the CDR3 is TGTGCCAGCAGTGAATCACCTAGGGGCAATCAGCCCCAGCATTTT. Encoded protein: CASSESPRGNQPQHF.

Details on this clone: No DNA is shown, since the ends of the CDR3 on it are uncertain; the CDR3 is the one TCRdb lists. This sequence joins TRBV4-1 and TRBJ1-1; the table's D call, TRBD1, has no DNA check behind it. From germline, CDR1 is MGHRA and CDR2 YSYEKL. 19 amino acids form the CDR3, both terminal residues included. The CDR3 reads CASSQDFFGQDTVWSEAFF.

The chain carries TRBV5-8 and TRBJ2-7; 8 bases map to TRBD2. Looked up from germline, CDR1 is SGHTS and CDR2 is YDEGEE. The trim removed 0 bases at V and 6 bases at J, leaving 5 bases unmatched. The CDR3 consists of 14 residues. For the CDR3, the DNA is TGTGCCAGCAGCTTGGGTGGGACTAGTTCCGAGCAGTACTTC. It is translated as CASSLGGTSSEQYF.

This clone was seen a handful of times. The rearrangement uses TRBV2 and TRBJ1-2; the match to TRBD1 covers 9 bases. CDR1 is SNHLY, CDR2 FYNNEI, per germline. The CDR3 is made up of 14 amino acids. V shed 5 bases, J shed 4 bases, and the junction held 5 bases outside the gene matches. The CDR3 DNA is TGTGCCAGCAGTAAGGACAGGGGATCCTATGGCTACACCTTC. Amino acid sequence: CASSKDRGSYGYTF.

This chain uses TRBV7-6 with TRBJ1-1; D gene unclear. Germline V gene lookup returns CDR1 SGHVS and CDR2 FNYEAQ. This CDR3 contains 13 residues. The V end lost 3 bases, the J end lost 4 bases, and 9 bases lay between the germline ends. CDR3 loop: CASSFPGGTEAFF. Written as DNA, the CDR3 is TGTGCCAGCAGCTTCCCCGGCGGCACTGAAGCTTTCTTT. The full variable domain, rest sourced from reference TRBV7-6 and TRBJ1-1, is GAGVSQSPRYKVTKRGQDVALRCDPISGHVSLYWYRQALGQGPEFLTYFNYEAQQDKSGLPNDRFSAERPEGSISTLTIQRTEQRDSAMYRCASSFPGGTEAFFGQGTRLTVV.

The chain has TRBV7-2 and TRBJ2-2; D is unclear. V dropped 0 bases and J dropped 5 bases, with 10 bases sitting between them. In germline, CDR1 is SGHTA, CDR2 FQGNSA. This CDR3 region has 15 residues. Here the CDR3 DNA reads TGTGCCAGCAGCTTAGCGATCACCGGGACCGGGGAGCTGTTTTTT. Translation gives CASSLAITGTGELFF.

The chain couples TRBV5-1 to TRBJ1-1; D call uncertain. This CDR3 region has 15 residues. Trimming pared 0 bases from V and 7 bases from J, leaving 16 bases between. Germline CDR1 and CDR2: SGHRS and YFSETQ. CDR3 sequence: CASSLGVGRIIEAFF. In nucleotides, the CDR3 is TGCGCCAGCAGCTTGGGGGTTGGACGGATCATTGAAGCTTTCTTT.

CDR3 protein: CASSLGSWQNSGNTIYF. The CDR3 bases are TGCGCCAGCAGCTTGGGCTCCTGGCAGAACTCTGGAAACACCATATATTTT. The chain combines TRBV5-1 with TRBJ1-3, with unresolved D. Trimming shortened V by 0 bases and J by 0 bases, and 13 bases separated the two germline ends. CDR3 length: 17 residues. Germline V gene lookup returns CDR1 SGHRS and CDR2 YFSETQ.

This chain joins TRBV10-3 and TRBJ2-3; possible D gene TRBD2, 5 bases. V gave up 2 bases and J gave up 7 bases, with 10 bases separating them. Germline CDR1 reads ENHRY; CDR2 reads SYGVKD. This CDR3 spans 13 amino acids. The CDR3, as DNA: TGTGCCATCAGTGAGACTAGTGGAAATACGCAGTATTTT. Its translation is CAISETSGNTQYF.

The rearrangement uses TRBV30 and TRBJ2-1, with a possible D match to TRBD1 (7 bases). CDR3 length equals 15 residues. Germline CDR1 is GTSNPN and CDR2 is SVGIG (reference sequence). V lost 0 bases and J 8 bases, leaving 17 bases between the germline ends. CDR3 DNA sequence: TGTGCCTGGAGTGTTGGAGGGGGCGATTACGATGAGCAGTTCTTC. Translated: CAWSVGGGDYDEQFF. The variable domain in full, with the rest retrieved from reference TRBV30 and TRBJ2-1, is SQTIHQWPATLVQPVGSPLSLECTVEGTSNPNLYWYRQAAGRGLQLLFYSVGIGQISSEVPQNLSASRPQDRQFILSSKKLLLSDSGFYLCAWSVGGGDYDEQFFGPGTRLTVL.

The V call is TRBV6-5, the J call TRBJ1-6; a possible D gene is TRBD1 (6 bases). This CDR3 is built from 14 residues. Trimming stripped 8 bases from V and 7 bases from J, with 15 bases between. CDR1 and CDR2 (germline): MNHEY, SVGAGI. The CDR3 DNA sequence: TGTGCCAGCTCCACGGGACAACTAAATTCACCCCTCCACTTT. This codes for CASSTGQLNSPLHF.

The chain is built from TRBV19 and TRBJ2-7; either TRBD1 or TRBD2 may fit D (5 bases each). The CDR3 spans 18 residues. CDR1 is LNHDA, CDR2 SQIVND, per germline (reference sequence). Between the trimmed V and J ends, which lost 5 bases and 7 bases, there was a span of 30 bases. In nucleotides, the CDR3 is TGTGCCAGTAGTCTTTCGACAGCGAGTGGGGGATTTGCTAAAGAGCAGTACTTC. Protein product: CASSLSTASGGFAKEQYF.

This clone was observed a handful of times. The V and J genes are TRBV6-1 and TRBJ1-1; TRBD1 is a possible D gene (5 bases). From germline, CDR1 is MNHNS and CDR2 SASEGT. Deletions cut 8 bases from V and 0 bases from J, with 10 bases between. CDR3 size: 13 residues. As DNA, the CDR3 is TGTGCCAGCCGCAGGGATTTGAACACTGAAGCTTTCTTT. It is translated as CASRRDLNTEAFF.

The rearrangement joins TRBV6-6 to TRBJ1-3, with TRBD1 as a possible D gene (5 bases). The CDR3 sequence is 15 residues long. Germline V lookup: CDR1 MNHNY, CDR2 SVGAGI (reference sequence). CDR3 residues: CASFWGPGPGNTIYF. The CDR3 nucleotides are TGTGCTAGCTTCTGGGGACCTGGCCCTGGAAACACCATATATTTT.